The clone carrying this T cell receptor beta chain was detected ten times or more. Its antigen is not known. These data belong to a study of early T cells in non-severe SARS-CoV-2 infection. Overall study context: The input, bulk RNA from unsorted whole blood, was sequenced, and chains were unpaired.

Study-level results: Anti-spike CD8 responses were favored in VDJdb matching, and private and CD4 specificities were missed.

Individual cDNA molecules received unique molecular identifiers during library preparation. TCRdb redid the calling of the 5' RACE reads with MiXCR, one entry per CDR3 protein. The sample yields 25,000 to 35,000 distinct CDR3 sequences, 5% to 6.5% seen once. Germline loops: CDR1 MNHEY, CDR2 SVGEGT. This CDR3 is built from 16 residues. Trimming at V came to 0 bases and at J to 2 bases, leaving 1 base not matched to a gene. The V call is TRBV6-2 or TRBV6-3, the J call TRBJ2-3; 11 nucleotides agree with TRBD2. This receptor was identified in an adult who was a healthcare worker with PCR-confirmed SARS-CoV-2 infection or an uninfected control (not recorded which). The sequences come from whole blood, collected at baseline. The CDR3 DNA reads as TGTGCCAGCAGTTACTCGACTAGCGGGAACACAGATACGCAGTATTTT. This gives the protein CASSYSTSGNTDTQYF.